This T cell receptor (beta chain) came from a study of PD-1 blockade in classical Hodgkin lymphoma. Specified time point: cycle 4 day 1 (C4D1), after 5 to 7 weeks of nivolumab. Every one of the patients relapsed after autologous stem cell transplantation (brentuximab vedotin exposure was variable). The CDR3 is 16 amino acids. Germline V gives CDR1 SGDLS, CDR2 YYNGEE. With V trimmed by 0 bases and J by 6 bases, 5 bases remained unmatched. Measured with immunoSEQ multiplex PCR; TCRdb has only the in-frame clones, and not every one. The data hold roughly 21,000 clones, with 85% observed a single time. The specimen was peripheral blood mononuclear cells (PBMCs), collected before the fourth cycle of nivolumab. The sequence derives from a human donor with classical Hodgkin lymphoma. This chain connects TRBV9 to TRBJ2-1, with 11 nucleotides matching TRBD2. The chain's CDR3 is CASSVVIAGGLNEQFF. As DNA, the CDR3 is TGTGCCAGCAGCGTAGTCATAGCGGGGGGGCTCAATGAGCAGTTCTTC.